Below, 26 T cell receptor beta chains from the same sample are listed, as sequenced in a study of cytomegalovirus exposure and HLA in healthy donors. It was with 60 Vbeta and 13 Jbeta primers that the PCR ran. Sequenced by immunoSEQ multiplex PCR; TCRdb stores in-frame clones only, minus some. The sample records over 150,000 clones, 77% being singletons. Input material: PBMCs. These receptors were obtained from a man aged 25 to 40 in good health and CMV-seropositive.

This clone was detected a few times. V and J are TRBV4-1 and TRBJ1-1; TRBD1 agrees at 8 bases. CDR3 length equals 13 residues. CDR1 and CDR2 from the germline V gene are MGHRA and YSYEKL. The J segment lost 4 bases and the V segment lost 5 bases, leaving 3 bases of the junction unmatched. CDR3 in DNA: TGCGCCAGCAGCTCACAGGGGGTCACTGAAGCTTTCTTT. This codes for CASSSQGVTEAFF.

The V call is TRBV7-6, the J call TRBJ2-5; D is perhaps TRBD2 (5 bases). V was clipped by 1 base and J by 1 base, with 7 bases between them. The CDR3 covers 14 residues. The germline V gene has CDR1 SGHVS and CDR2 FNYEAQ. CDR3 bases: TGTGCCAGCAGCTTAGGGGGAGTCCAAGAGACCCAGTACTTC. Protein product: CASSLGGVQETQYF. The whole variable domain, filled in from reference TRBV7-6 and TRBJ2-5, reads GAGVSQSPRYKVTKRGQDVALRCDPISGHVSLYWYRQALGQGPEFLTYFNYEAQQDKSGLPNDRFSAERPEGSISTLTIQRTEQRDSAMYRCASSLGGVQETQYFGPGTRLLVL.

The genes are TRBV29-1 and TRBJ2-7; TRBD1 agrees at 11 bases. The germline CDR1 and CDR2 sequences are SQVTM and ANQGSEA. The junction had 4 bases not matched to a gene; V was cut back by 7 bases and J by 2 bases. The CDR3 extends over 13 amino acids. The CDR3 sequence is CSAAGQGAYEQYF. The CDR3 DNA sequence: TGCAGCGCCGCGGGACAGGGGGCCTACGAGCAGTACTTC.

This chain uses TRBV2 with TRBJ2-1; 10 nucleotides line up with TRBD2. Trimming took 2 bases from V and 15 from J; bases not matched to a gene: 4. This CDR3 region has 12 residues. Germline V lookup: CDR1 SNHLY, CDR2 FYNNEI. For the CDR3, the DNA is TGTGCCAGCAGTGAATCGGAGCGGGGGGGGTTCTTC. Amino acid sequence: CASSESERGGFF.

J is TRBJ2-7 and V is TRBV10-2, with 10 bases identical to TRBD1. Trimming removed 7 bases from V and 1 base from J; junction bases left unmatched: 7. This CDR3 contains 15 residues. The germline CDR1 and CDR2 sequences are WSHSY and SAAADI. CDR3 region: CASNPGQGGSYEQYF. The CDR3 nucleotides are TGCGCCAGCAACCCCGGACAGGGGGGATCCTACGAGCAGTACTTC.

This clone was detected only a few times. The V call is TRBV11-3, the J call TRBJ1-2, with no clear D. The CDR3 consists of 14 residues. Trimming shortened V by 0 bases and J by 2 bases, and 7 bases separated the two germline ends. Germline loops: CDR1 SGHNT, CDR2 YENEEA. The CDR3 is CASSLDGRNYGYTF. CDR3 DNA sequence: TGTGCCAGCAGCTTAGATGGCAGAAACTATGGCTACACCTTC.

CDR3 nucleotides: TGTGCCTGGAGTGTACAAAGGGTTAGCGGGGGGGACAATGAGCAGTTCTTC. It encodes CAWSVQRVSGGDNEQFF. The V gene is TRBV30, the J gene TRBJ2-1; 11 bases are shared with TRBD2. CDR3 length equals 17 residues. Trimming removed 0 bases from V and 5 bases from J; junction bases left unmatched: 9. CDR1 and CDR2 from the germline V gene are GTSNPN and SVGIG (reference sequence). Using reference TRBV30 and TRBJ2-1 for the parts outside the CDR3, the full variable domain is SQTIHQWPATLVQPVGSPLSLECTVEGTSNPNLYWYRQAAGRGLQLLFYSVGIGQISSEVPQNLSASRPQDRQFILSSKKLLLSDSGFYLCAWSVQRVSGGDNEQFFGPGTRLTVL.

V gene TRBV7-6 combines with J gene TRBJ2-7, with TRBD1 matching over 7 bases. Germline V gene sequence: CDR1 SGHVS, CDR2 FNYEAQ. This CDR3 is 15 amino acids long. Trimming removed 1 base from V and 3 bases from J; junction bases left unmatched: 6. This CDR3 is CASSLDRDSNYEQYF. CDR3 DNA: TGTGCCAGCAGCTTAGACCGGGACAGTAACTACGAGCAGTACTTC.

The chain has TRBV10-2 and TRBJ2-5, with D uncertain. Germline CDR1 reads WSHSY; CDR2 reads SAAADI. Trimming cost V 7 bases and J 1 base, with 10 bases left between them. CDR3 length equals 13 residues. CDR3 bases: TGCGCCAGCAATGACCCGAGCCAAGAGACCCAGTACTTC. This sequence encodes CASNDPSQETQYF.

The V call is TRBV27, the J call TRBJ2-7; TRBD1 might be the D (7 bases). V lost 6 bases to trimming and J lost 3 bases, with 15 bases between them. CDR1 is MNHEY and CDR2 is SMNVEV in the germline V gene (reference sequence). This CDR3 spans 14 amino acids. The CDR3 loop reads CASRVRQGGYEQYF. The CDR3 region has the DNA TGTGCCAGCAGGGTCAGACAGGGAGGCTACGAGCAGTACTTC.

The V and J genes are TRBV6-5 and TRBJ2-7; tentative D call: TRBD1 (5 bases). The CDR3 sequence is 14 residues long. Germline V gives CDR1 MNHEY, CDR2 SVGAGI. V dropped 5 bases and J dropped 1 base, with 12 bases sitting between them. In DNA, the CDR3 is TGTGCCAGCAGTCAAAAACAGGTTTCCTACGAGCAGTACTTC. Translating it yields CASSQKQVSYEQYF.

V and J are TRBV30 and TRBJ1-1; no reliable D call. The V end was cut by 4 bases, the J end by 0 bases, with 3 bases between. The CDR3 extends over 11 amino acids. Germline loops: CDR1 GTSNPN, CDR2 SVGIG (reference sequence). Written as DNA, the CDR3 is TGTGCCTGGAATATGAACACTGAAGCTTTCTTT. Its protein is CAWNMNTEAFF. Supplemented by reference TRBV30 and TRBJ1-1, the full variable domain reads SQTIHQWPATLVQPVGSPLSLECTVEGTSNPNLYWYRQAAGRGLQLLFYSVGIGQISSEVPQNLSASRPQDRQFILSSKKLLLSDSGFYLCAWNMNTEAFFGQGTRLTVV.

CDR3 loop: CASSFSGGVETQYF. CDR3 bases: TGTGCCAGCAGCTTTTCGGGCGGGGTAGAGACCCAGTACTTC. This sequence joins TRBV5-6 and TRBJ2-5; possible D gene TRBD2, 6 bases. V lost 2 bases and J 4 bases, leaving 12 bases between the germline ends. The CDR3 contains 14 residues. Germline-derived CDR1 and CDR2 are SGHDT and YYEEEE.

CDR3 region: CASRGRAGEKLFF. The CDR3 DNA reads as TGTGCCAGCAGAGGACGGGCGGGGGAAAAACTGTTTTTT. J is TRBJ1-4 and V is TRBV11-2; D ambiguous. This CDR3 comprises 13 residues. Germline CDR1 and CDR2: SGHAT and FQNNGV. The ends were cut back, 6 bases at V and 8 bases at J, with 13 bases in the middle.

J is TRBJ1-2 and V is TRBV4-1; TRBD1 aligns across 8 bases. The CDR3 is made up of 14 amino acids. V gave up 1 base and J gave up 7 bases; unmatched junction bases: 5. The germline CDR1 and CDR2 sequences are MGHRA and YSYEKL. CDR3: CASSQVPGGPGYTF. As DNA, the CDR3 is TGCGCCAGCAGCCAAGTCCCAGGGGGCCCTGGCTACACCTTC.

This clone was recorded a few times. The J gene is TRBJ1-6, the V gene TRBV6-1; D unresolved. Germline CDR1 reads MNHNS; CDR2 reads SASEGT. The CDR3 length is 12 residues. The V end was cut by 1 base, the J end by 12 bases, with 7 bases between. CDR3 bases: TGTGCCAGCAGTGAAGGTCCCGGACCCCTCCACTTT. Translation: CASSEGPGPLHF.

The gene calls are TRBV28 and TRBJ2-7; maybe TRBD2 (5 bases). The CDR3 has 12 amino acids. Germline V lookup: CDR1 MDHEN, CDR2 SYDVKM. V shed 1 base and J shed 7 bases, with 8 bases lying between them. The CDR3 DNA sequence: TGTGCCAGCAGTTTATTTTCGGGGGAGCAGTACTTC. This encodes CASSLFSGEQYF.

The CDR3 here is CASREDRDQPQHF. In nucleotides, the CDR3 is TGTGCCAGCAGAGAAGACAGGGATCAGCCCCAGCATTTT. The V gene is TRBV7-8, the J gene TRBJ1-5; TRBD1 aligns across 7 bases. Germline CDR1 SGHVS, CDR2 FQNEAQ. With V trimmed by 6 bases and J by 5 bases, 4 bases remained unmatched. The CDR3 runs to 13 residues.

This clone was seen once. The V and J genes are TRBV11-3 and TRBJ2-2; a possible D gene is TRBD1 (6 bases). The CDR3 has 15 amino acids. With 0 bases removed from V and 3 bases from J, the gap between germline ends came to 8 bases. Germline V gene lookup returns CDR1 SGHNT and CDR2 YENEEA. The DNA for the CDR3 is TGTGCCAGCAGCTTAGAATCAGGGGACACCGGGGAGCTGTTTTTT. Residues: CASSLESGDTGELFF.

This chain connects TRBV13 to TRBJ2-2; no clear D. This CDR3 is built from 13 residues. Germline V gene sequence: CDR1 PRHDT, CDR2 FYEKMQ (reference sequence). The germline V and J ends were trimmed by 4 bases and 4 bases, with 7 bases remaining between them. CDR3 nucleotides: TGTGCCAGCAGCTCTCAACTCACCGGGGAGCTGTTTTTT. Translating gives CASSSQLTGELFF.

The DNA for the CDR3 is TGCGCCAGCAGCTTGTTAGGACTAGCGGGGGGACCCGTTGAGCAGTTCTTC. Translation: CASSLLGLAGGPVEQFF. The V gene is TRBV5-1, the J gene TRBJ2-1, with 14 nucleotides matching TRBD2. CDR3 length equals 17 residues. The V gene's germline CDR1 is SGHRS and CDR2 YFSETQ. The J segment lost 9 bases and the V segment lost 1 base, leaving 9 bases of the junction unmatched.

This clone was observed a handful of times. The chain couples TRBV7-9 to TRBJ2-2; 7 bases are a match to TRBD1. The V gene end was trimmed by 1 base and the J gene end by 4 bases; junction bases not matched to a gene: 6. Germline loops: CDR1 SEHNR, CDR2 FQNEAQ (reference sequence). This CDR3 spans 16 amino acids. The CDR3 DNA reads as TGTGCCAGCAGCTTAGTGTTCGACAGGGCCACCGGGGAGCTGTTTTTT. Translation gives CASSLVFDRATGELFF.

The J gene is TRBJ1-1, the V gene TRBV5-6; perhaps TRBD1 as D (6 bases). The CDR3 length is 16 residues. Germline lookup yields CDR1 SGHDT and CDR2 YYEEEE. The V end lost 7 bases, the J end lost 1 base, and 20 bases lay between the germline ends. CDR3 amino acids: CASYGGAGVWNTEAFF. CDR3 sequence (DNA): TGTGCCAGCTACGGGGGGGCAGGGGTCTGGAACACTGAAGCTTTCTTT.

A note on this clone: The same CDR3 arises from other DNA sequences in this sample as well. This rearrangement joins TRBV5-1 to TRBJ2-7; 8 nucleotides match TRBD1. CDR3 size: 13 residues. The junction had 3 bases not matched to a gene; V was cut back by 4 bases and J by 3 bases. CDR1 and CDR2 (germline): SGHRS, YFSETQ. The CDR3 spells CASSPDRGYEQYF. The CDR3 DNA sequence: TGCGCCAGCAGCCCCGACAGGGGCTACGAGCAGTACTTC.

V usage is TRBV7-2 and J usage is TRBJ1-5; D gene uncertain. Trimming took 1 base from V and 2 from J, leaving 6 bases between them. The CDR3 loop spans 14 amino acids. CDR1 and CDR2 from the germline V gene are SGHTA and FQGNSA. The CDR3 DNA sequence: TGTGCCAGCAGCTTAGGGCTCGGCAATCAGCCCCAGCATTTT. Translating it yields CASSLGLGNQPQHF. The full variable domain, completed using reference TRBV7-2 and TRBJ1-5, is GAGVSQSPSNKVTEKGKDVELRCDPISGHTALYWYRQSLGQGLEFLIYFQGNSAPDKSGLPSDRFSAERTGGSVSTLTIQRTQQEDSAVYLCASSLGLGNQPQHFGDGTRLSIL.

J is TRBJ1-5 and V is TRBV30, with no clear D. CDR3 length equals 15 residues. Germline V lookup: CDR1 GTSNPN, CDR2 SVGIG (reference sequence). Trimming removed 2 bases from V and 0 bases from J, with 11 bases in between. The CDR3 DNA reads TGTGCCTGGAGTCCACTCGGGTTTAGCAATCAGCCCCAGCATTTT. It translates to CAWSPLGFSNQPQHF.